This TCR beta chain derives from a study of cytomegalovirus exposure and HLA in healthy donors. The study's findings and limits: Cytomegalovirus-associated TCR beta chains were listed, numbering roughly 150.

Concerning this clone: Its specificity is unknown.

Here immunoSEQ multiplex PCR was the method, and the copy in TCRdb shows in-frame clones only, minus some. The sample records about 250,000 clones, more than 85% being singletons. The donors were members of the validation cohort, which comprised about 120 subjects and was separate from the first cohort of 600 to 850 subjects. From germline, CDR1 is MDHEN and CDR2 SYDVKM. The CDR3 sequence is 14 residues long. The ends were cut back, 5 bases at V and 1 base at J, with 12 bases in the middle. Sample: PBMCs. This TCR was recovered from a young man in good health and CMV-seropositive. The chain recombines TRBV28 with TRBJ2-7; D not certain. CDR3 in amino acids: CASSQLSSSYEQYF. In DNA form, the CDR3 reads TGTGCCAGCAGTCAATTGAGCAGTTCCTACGAGCAGTACTTC.